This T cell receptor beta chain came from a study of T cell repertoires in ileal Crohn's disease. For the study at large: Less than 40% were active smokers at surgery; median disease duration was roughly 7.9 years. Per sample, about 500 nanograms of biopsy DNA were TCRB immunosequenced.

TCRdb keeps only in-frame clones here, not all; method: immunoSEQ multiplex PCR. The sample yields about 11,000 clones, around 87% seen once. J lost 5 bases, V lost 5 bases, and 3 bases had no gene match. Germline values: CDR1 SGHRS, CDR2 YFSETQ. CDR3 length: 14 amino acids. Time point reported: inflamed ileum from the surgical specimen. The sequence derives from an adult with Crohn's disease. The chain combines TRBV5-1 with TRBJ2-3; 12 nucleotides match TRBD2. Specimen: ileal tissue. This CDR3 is CASSLTSGRDTQYF. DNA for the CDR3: TGCGCCAGCAGTTTGACTAGCGGGAGAGATACGCAGTATTTT. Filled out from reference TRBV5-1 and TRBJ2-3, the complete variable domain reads KAGVTQTPRYLIKTRGQQVTLSCSPISGHRSVSWYQQTPGQGLQFLFEYFSETQRNKGNFPGRFSGRQFSNSRSEMNVSTLELGDSALYLCASSLTSGRDTQYFGPGTRLTVL.